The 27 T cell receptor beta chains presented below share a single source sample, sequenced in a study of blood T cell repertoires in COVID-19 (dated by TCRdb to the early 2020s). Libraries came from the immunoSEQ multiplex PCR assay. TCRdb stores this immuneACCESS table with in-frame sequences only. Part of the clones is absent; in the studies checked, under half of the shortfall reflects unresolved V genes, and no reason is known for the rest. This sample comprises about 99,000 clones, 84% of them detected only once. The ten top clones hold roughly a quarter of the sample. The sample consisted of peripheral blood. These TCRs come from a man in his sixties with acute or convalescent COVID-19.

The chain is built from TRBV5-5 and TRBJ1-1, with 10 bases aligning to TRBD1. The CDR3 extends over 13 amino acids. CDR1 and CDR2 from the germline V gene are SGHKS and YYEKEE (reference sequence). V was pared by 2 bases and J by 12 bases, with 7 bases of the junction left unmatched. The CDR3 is CASSFRDRGSTFF. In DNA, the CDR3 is TGTGCCAGCAGCTTCCGGGACAGGGGAAGCACTTTCTTT.

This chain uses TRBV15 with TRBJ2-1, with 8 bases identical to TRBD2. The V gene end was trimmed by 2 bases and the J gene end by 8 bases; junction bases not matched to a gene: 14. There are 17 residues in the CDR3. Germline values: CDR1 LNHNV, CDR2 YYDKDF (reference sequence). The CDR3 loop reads CATSRNSGSAIDDEQFF. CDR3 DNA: TGTGCCACCAGCAGAAACAGCGGGAGCGCGATTGACGATGAGCAGTTCTTC.

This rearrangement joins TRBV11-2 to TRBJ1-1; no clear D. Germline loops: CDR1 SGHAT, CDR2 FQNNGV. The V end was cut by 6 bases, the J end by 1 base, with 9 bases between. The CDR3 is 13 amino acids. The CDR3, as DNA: TGTGCCAGCAGTACGCAGGCGAACACTGAAGCTTTCTTT. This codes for CASSTQANTEAFF.

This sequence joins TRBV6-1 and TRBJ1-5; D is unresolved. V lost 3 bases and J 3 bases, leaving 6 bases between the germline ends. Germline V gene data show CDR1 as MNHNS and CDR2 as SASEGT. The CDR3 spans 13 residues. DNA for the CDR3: TGTGCCAGCAGTGACCTTGTCAATCAGCCCCAGCATTTT. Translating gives CASSDLVNQPQHF.

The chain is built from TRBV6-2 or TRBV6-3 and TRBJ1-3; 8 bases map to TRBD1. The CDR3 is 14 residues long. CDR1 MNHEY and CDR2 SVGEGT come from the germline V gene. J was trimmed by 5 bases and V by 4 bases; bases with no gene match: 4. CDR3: CASSSGQERNTIYF. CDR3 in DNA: TGTGCCAGCAGTTCGGGACAGGAACGAAACACCATATATTTT.

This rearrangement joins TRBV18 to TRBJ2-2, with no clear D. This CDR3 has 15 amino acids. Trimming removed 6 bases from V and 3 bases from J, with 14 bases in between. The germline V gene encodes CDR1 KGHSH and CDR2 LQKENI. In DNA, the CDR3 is TGTGCCAGCTCCCAAGAGAGCGTCCACACCGGGGAGCTGTTTTTT. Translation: CASSQESVHTGELFF.

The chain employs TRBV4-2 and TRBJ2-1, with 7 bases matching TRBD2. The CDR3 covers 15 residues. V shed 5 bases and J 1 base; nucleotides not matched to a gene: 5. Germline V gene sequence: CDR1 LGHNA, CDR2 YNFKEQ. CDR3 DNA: TGTGCCAGCAGCTCCACTAGCGTTTCCTACAATGAGCAGTTCTTC. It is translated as CASSSTSVSYNEQFF.

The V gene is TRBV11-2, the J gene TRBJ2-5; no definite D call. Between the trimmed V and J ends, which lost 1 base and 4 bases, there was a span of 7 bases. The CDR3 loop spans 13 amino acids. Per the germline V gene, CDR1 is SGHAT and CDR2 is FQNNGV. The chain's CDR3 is CASSLVPVETQYF. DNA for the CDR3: TGTGCCAGCAGCTTAGTCCCGGTAGAGACCCAGTACTTC.

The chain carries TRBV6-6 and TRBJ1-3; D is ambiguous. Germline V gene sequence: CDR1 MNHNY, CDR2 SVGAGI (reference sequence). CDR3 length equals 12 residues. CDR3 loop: CVSGSAGNTIYF. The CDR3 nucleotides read TGTGTCTCGGGGTCGGCTGGAAACACCATATATTTT.

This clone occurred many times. DNA for the CDR3: TGTGCCAGCAGTTCGGGACAACTTCTGTCCTACACCTTC. It is translated as CASSSGQLLSYTF. The V and J genes are TRBV2 and TRBJ1-2; a possible D gene is TRBD1 (6 bases). Germline loops: CDR1 SNHLY, CDR2 FYNNEI. The CDR3 consists of 13 residues. The V and J ends lost 5 bases and 10 bases respectively, with 17 bases between them.

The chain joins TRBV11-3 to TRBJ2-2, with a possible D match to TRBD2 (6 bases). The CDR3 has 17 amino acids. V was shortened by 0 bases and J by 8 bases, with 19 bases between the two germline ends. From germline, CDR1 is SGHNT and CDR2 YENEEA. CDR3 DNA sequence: TGTGCCAGCAGCTTAGAGGGCCACATTACCCGGGGGGGGGAGCTGTTTTTT. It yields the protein CASSLEGHITRGGELFF.

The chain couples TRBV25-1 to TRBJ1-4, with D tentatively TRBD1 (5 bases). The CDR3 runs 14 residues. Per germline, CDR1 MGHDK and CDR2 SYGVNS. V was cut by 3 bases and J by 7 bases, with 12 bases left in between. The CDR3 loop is CASSDGSGGEKLFF. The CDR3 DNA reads TGTGCCAGCAGTGACGGGAGCGGGGGTGAAAAACTGTTTTTT.

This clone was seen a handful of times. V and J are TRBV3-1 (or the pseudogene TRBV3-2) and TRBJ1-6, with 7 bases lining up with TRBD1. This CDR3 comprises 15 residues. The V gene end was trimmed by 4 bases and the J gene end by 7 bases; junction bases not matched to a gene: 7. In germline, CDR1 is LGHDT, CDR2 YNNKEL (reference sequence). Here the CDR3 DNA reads TGTGCCAGCAGCCCAAGGGACAGAAGAAATTCACCCCTCCACTTT. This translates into CASSPRDRRNSPLHF.

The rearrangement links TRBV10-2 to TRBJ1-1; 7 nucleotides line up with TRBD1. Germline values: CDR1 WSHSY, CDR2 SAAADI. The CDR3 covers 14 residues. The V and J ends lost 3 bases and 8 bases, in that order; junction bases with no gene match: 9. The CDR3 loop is CASSDPDKQGEAFF. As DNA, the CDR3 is TGCGCCAGCAGTGACCCCGACAAACAGGGGGAAGCTTTCTTT.

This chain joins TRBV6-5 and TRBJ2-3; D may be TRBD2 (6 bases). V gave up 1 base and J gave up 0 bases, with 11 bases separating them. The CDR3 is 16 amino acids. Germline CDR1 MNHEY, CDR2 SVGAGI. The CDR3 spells CASSYFGTPSTDTQYF. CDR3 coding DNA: TGTGCCAGCAGTTACTTCGGGACTCCTAGCACAGATACGCAGTATTTT.

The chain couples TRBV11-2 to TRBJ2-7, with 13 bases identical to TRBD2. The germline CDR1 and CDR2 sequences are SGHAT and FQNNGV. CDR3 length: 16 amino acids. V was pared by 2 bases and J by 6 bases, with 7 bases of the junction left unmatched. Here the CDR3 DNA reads TGTGCCAGCAGCTTACGGACTAGCGGGAGCTCCCCCGAGCAGTACTTC. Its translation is CASSLRTSGSSPEQYF.

The CDR3 region has the DNA TGTGCCAGCAGCCCTGGGGCGGACAATCAGCCCCAGCATTTT. Amino acids: CASSPGADNQPQHF. V is TRBV7-9 and J is TRBJ1-5; maybe TRBD1 (5 bases). Germline CDR1 and CDR2: SEHNR and FQNEAQ (reference sequence). CDR3 size: 14 residues. The V gene lost 5 bases and the J gene lost 3 bases, with 11 bases spanning the gap. Supplemented by reference TRBV7-9 and TRBJ1-5, the full variable domain reads DTGVSQNPRHKITKRGQNVTFRCDPISEHNRLYWYRQTLGQGPEFLTYFQNEAQLEKSRLLSDRFSAERPKGSFSTLEIQRTEQGDSAMYLCASSPGADNQPQHFGDGTRLSIL.

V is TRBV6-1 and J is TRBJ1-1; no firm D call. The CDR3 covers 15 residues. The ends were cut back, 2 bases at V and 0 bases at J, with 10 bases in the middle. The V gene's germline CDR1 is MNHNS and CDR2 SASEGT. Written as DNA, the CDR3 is TGTGCCAGCAGTGAACTTGCCAGGTTGAACACTGAAGCTTTCTTT. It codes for CASSELARLNTEAFF.

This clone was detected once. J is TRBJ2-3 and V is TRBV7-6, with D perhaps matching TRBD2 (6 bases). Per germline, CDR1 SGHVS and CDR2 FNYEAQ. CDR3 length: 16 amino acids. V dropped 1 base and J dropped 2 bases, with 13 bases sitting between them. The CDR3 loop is CASSLGRAVDTDTQYF. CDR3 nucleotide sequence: TGTGCCAGCAGCTTAGGGAGGGCGGTAGACACAGATACGCAGTATTTT.

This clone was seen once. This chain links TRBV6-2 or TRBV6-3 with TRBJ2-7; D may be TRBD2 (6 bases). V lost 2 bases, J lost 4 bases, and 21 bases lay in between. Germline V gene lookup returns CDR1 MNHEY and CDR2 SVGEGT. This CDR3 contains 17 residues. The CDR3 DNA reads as TGTGCCAGCAGTTACGCAGGACCGGGTCTAGCGTTGTACGAGCAGTACGTC. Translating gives CASSYAGPGLALYEQYV.

CDR3 bases: TGTGCCAGCAGTTTAAGGGGGGGAGACACTGAAGCTTTCTTT. Encoded protein: CASSLRGGDTEAFF. The rearrangement uses TRBV27 and TRBJ1-1; TRBD1 might be the D (6 bases). Between the trimmed V and J ends, which lost 2 bases and 3 bases, there was a span of 10 bases. The CDR3 length is 14 residues. Germline values: CDR1 MNHEY, CDR2 SMNVEV (reference sequence).

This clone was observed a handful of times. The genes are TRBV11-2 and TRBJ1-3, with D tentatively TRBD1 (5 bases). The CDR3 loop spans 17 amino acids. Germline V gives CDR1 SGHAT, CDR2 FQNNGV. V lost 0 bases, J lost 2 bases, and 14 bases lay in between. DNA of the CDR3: TGTGCCAGCAGCTTAGATCGCGTGGTCAGGGCTGGAAACACCATATATTTT. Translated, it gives CASSLDRVVRAGNTIYF.

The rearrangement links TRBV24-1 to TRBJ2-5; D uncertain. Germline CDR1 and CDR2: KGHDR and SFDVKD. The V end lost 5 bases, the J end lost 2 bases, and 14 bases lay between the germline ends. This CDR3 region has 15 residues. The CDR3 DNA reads TGTGCCACCAGTGGTCAGGAACAGAGACAAGAGACCCAGTACTTC. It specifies CATSGQEQRQETQYF.

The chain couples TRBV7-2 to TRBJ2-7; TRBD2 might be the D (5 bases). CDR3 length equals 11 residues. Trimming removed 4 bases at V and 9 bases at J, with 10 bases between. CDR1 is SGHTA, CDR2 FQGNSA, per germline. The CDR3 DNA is TGTGCCAGCAGCTCACTAGTACGGCAGTACTTC. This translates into CASSSLVRQYF.

DNA of the CDR3: TGTGCCAGCAGTGGAGGAGCGTCGAACACCGGGGAGCTGTTTTTT. Protein product: CASSGGASNTGELFF. The chain uses TRBV28 and TRBJ2-2; TRBD2 is a possible D gene (5 bases). V shed 5 bases and J shed 0 bases, with 10 bases lying between them. CDR3 size: 15 residues. CDR1 is MDHEN, CDR2 SYDVKM, per germline.

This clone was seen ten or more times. The chain's CDR3 is CASSLGPGQETQYF. CDR3 sequence (DNA): TGTGCCAGCAGCTTAGGTCCGGGACAAGAGACCCAGTACTTC. The chain recombines TRBV7-6 with TRBJ2-5; D possibly corresponds to TRBD2 (5 bases). CDR3 length: 14 residues. From germline, CDR1 is SGHVS and CDR2 FNYEAQ. V was shortened by 1 base and J by 2 bases, with 8 bases between the two germline ends.

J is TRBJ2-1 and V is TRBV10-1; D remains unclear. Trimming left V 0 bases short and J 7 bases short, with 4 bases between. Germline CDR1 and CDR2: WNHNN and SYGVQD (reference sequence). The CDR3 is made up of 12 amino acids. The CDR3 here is CASSESRNEQFF. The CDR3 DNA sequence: TGCGCCAGCAGTGAGTCGCGTAATGAGCAGTTCTTC.